This TCR beta chain came from a study of beta chain features in type 1 diabetes. Blood was collected once per donor into heparin, averaging approximately 0.12 L. A sort by CD45RO/CCR7/CD25/CD127/CD95/CD27 yielded CD4+ naive, central memory, regulatory and stem cell-like memory cells. Every isolated RNA sample was fully reverse transcribed, so sequencing captured expressed TCRB transcripts. The method was immunoSEQ multiplex PCR; TCRdb's version includes in-frame clones alone and lacks a portion of them. The data hold 350,000 to 450,000 clones, with roughly 12% observed a single time. As for this clone: Its specificity is unknown.

Germline V gene data show CDR1 as LNHDA and CDR2 as SQIVND (reference sequence). There are 15 residues in the CDR3. V lost 6 bases, J lost 1 base, and 15 bases lay in between. Whole-study results and caveats: In every one of the four CD4+ subsets, TCRB CDR3s were moderately but significantly shorter in Type 1 diabetes patients.

The chain carries TRBV19 and TRBJ1-1, with D maybe TRBD1 (5 bases). This receptor was taken from a young woman with type 1 diabetes. Sequencing used naive CD4+ T cells from blood. The CDR3: CASRGASNPNTEAFF. The DNA for the CDR3 is TGTGCCAGTAGAGGGGCATCCAACCCGAACACTGAAGCTTTCTTT. Combining the CDR3 with reference TRBV19 and TRBJ1-1 gives the whole variable domain DGGITQSPKYLFRKEGQNVTLSCEQNLNHDAMYWYRQDPGQGLRLIYYSQIVNDFQKGDIAEGYSVSREKKESFPLTVTSAQKNPTAFYLCASRGASNPNTEAFFGQGTRLTVV.